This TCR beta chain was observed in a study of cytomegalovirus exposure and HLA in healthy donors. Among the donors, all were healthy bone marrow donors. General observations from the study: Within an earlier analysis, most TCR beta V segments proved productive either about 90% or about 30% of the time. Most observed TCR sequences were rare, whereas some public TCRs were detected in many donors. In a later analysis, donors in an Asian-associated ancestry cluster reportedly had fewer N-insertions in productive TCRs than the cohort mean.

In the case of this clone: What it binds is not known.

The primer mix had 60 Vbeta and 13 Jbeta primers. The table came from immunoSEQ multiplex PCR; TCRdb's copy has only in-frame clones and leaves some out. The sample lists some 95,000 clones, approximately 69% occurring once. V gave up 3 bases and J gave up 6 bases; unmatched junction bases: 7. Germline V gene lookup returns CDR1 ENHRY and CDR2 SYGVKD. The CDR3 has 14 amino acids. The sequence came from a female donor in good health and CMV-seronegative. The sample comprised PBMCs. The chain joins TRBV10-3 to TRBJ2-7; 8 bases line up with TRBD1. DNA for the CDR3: TGTGCCATCAGTGATAAGGACAGGGACCGCGAGCAGTACTTC. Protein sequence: CAISDKDRDREQYF.